This T cell receptor beta chain was profiled in a study of technical replicates of blood from a few donors. Libraries were prepared by immunoSEQ multiplex PCR; TCRdb keeps only in-frame clonotypes and omits some of them. The data contain 60,000 to 95,000 clones, roughly 91% of them singletons. This CDR3 comprises 18 residues. The junction had 13 bases not matched to a gene; V was cut back by 7 bases and J by 1 base. Germline V gene sequence: CDR1 MRHNA, CDR2 SNTAGT. The sequence came from a human donor in good health. Some clones in this sample may be carry-over from other donors' samples. Material: T cells isolated from PBMCs. This chain joins TRBV6-4 and TRBJ1-5; 10 nucleotides line up with TRBD1. The CDR3 region has the DNA TGTGCCAGCAACGGAGGGGACAGGGGCTACGAGAGCAATCAGCCCCAGCATTTT. Translated, it gives CASNGGDRGYESNQPQHF.